This T cell receptor beta chain was identified during a study of vaccination effects on CD4 cells after COVID-19. Study-wide background: The second dose preceded post-vaccine samples by a median of 72 days. Broader study findings: The study found that only 1 of 255 vaccine-induced clones from healthy vaccinees cross-reacted with common cold coronaviruses.

Expansion of antigen-specific CD4+ T cells with viral peptide pools was carried out by the ViraFEST assay before sequencing. Scientists isolated CD4+ T cells after a roughly ten-day culture period ended. Participants were given two doses of BNT162b2 or mRNA-1273 vaccine. Libraries were prepared by immunoSEQ multiplex PCR; TCRdb keeps only in-frame clonotypes and omits some of them. The sample has about 15,000 clones, 75% seen once; the top ten hold about 23%. Concerning this clone: Its antigen is not identified.

This TCR was sampled from a human donor who received a COVID-19 vaccine. Source: CD4+ T cells from PBMCs cultured with HCoV-NL63 spike peptides, taken after COVID-19 vaccination.

This CDR3 is CASSTPGGREQYF. Written as DNA, the CDR3 is TGTGCCAGCAGCACACCAGGGGGGAGGGAGCAGTACTTC. This rearrangement joins TRBV6-5 to TRBJ2-7, with D tentatively TRBD1 (7 bases). CDR1 and CDR2 (germline): MNHEY, SVGAGI. Trimming removed 6 bases from V and 7 bases from J, with 16 bases in between. The CDR3 contains 13 residues.